This T cell receptor (beta chain) was found in a study of response to subunit inactivated influenza vaccine. Whole-study findings and limits: Each seasonal influenza vaccination recruits few new T cells, the authors suggested.

This CDR3 is built from 15 residues. V was clipped by 1 base and J by 6 bases, with 14 bases between them. Per the germline V gene, CDR1 is SGHAT and CDR2 is FQNNGV. TCRdb re-called the RT-PCR reads with MiXCR, one entry per CDR3 protein. The data hold under 200,000 distinct CDR3 sequences, with roughly a tenth observed a single time. The table lists this clonotype with a few counts. Its antigen is still unknown. Material: non-naive T cells sorted from PBMCs, obtained 40 to 50 days after vaccination. The chain has TRBV11-2 and TRBJ2-3; a weak D match, TRBD1 (5 bases). The receptor's source is a man in his fifties who received an inactivated influenza vaccine. CDR3 in amino acids: CASSLVWGSRDTQYF. The CDR3 DNA reads TGTGCCAGCAGCTTAGTTTGGGGCTCGAGGGATACGCAGTATTTT. Full variable domain (missing parts from reference TRBV11-2 and TRBJ2-3): EAGVAQSPRYKIIEKRQSVAFWCNPISGHATLYWYQQILGQGPKLLIQFQNNGVVDDSQLPKDRFSAERLKGVDSTLKIQPAKLEDSAVYLCASSLVWGSRDTQYFGPGTRLTVL.